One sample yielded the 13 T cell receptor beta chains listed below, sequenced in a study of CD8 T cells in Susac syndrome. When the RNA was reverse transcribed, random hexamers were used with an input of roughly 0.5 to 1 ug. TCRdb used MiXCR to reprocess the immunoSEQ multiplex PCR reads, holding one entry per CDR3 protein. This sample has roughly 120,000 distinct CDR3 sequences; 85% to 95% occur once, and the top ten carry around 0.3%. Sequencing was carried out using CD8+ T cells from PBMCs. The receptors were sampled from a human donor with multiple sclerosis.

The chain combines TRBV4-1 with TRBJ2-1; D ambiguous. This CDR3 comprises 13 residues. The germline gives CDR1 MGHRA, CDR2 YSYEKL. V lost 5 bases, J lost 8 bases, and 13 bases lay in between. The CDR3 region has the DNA TGCGCCAGCAGCAACTCTCCCGAGTATGAGCAGTTCTTC. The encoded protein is CASSNSPEYEQFF.

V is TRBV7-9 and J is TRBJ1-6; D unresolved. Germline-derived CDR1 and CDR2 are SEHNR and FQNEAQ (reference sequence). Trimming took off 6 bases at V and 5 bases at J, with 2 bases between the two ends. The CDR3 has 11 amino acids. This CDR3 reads CASRNNSPLHF. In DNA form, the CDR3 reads TGTGCCAGCAGAAATAATTCACCCCTCCACTTT.

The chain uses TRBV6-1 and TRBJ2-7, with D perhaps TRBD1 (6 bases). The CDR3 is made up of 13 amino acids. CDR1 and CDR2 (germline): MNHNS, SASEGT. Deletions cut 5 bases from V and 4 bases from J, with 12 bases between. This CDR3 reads CASSFWGRYEQYF. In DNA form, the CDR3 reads TGTGCCAGCAGTTTTTGGGGGCGGTACGAGCAGTACTTC.

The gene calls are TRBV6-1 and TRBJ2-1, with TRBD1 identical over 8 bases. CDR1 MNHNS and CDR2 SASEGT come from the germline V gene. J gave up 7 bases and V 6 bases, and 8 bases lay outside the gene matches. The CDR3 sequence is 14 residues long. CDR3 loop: CASRMTGDRNEQFF. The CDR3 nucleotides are TGTGCCAGCAGGATGACAGGGGATCGGAATGAGCAGTTCTTC.

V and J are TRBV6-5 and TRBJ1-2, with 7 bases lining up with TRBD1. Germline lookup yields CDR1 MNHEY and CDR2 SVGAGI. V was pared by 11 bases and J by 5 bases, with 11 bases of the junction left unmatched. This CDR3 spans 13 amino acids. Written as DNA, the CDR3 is TGTGCCTCCGCCCCCCCGACAGGGTATGGCTACACCTTC. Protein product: CASAPPTGYGYTF.

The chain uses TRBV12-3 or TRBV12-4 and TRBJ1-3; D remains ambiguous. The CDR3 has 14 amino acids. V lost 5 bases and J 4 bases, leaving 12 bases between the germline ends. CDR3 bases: TGTGCCAGCAGTCCGAGGGATTTCGGAAACACCATATATTTT. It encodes CASSPRDFGNTIYF.

The CDR3 region is CASSPGIGDEQFF. The CDR3 nucleotides are TGCGCCAGCAGCCCGGGAATAGGCGATGAGCAGTTCTTC. The chain couples TRBV5-1 to TRBJ2-1, with D possibly TRBD2 on 5 matching bases. Deletions cut 4 bases from V and 8 bases from J, with 13 bases between. The CDR3 consists of 13 residues. Looked up from germline, CDR1 is SGHRS and CDR2 is YFSETQ.

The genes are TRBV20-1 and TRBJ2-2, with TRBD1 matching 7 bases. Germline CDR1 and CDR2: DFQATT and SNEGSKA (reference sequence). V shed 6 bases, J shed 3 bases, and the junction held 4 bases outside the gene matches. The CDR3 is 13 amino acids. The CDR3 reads CSAQGPYTGELFF. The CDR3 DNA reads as TGCAGTGCACAGGGGCCCTACACCGGGGAGCTGTTTTTT.

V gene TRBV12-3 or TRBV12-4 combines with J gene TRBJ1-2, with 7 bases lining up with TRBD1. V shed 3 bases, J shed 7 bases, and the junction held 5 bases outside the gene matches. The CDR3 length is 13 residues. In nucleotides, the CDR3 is TGTGCCAGCAGTTTCGTGACAGGGTCTGGCTACACCTTC. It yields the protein CASSFVTGSGYTF.

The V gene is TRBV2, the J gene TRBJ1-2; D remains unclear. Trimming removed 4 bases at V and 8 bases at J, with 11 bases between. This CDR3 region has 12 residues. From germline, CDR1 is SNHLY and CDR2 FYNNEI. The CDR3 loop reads CASSGRPLGYTF. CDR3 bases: TGTGCCAGCAGTGGCAGACCTCTGGGCTACACCTTC. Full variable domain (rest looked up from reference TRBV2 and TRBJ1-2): EPEVTQTPSHQVTQMGQEVILRCVPISNHLYFYWYRQILGQKVEFLVSFYNNEISEKSEIFDDQFSVERPDGSNFTLKIRSTKLEDSAMYFCASSGRPLGYTFGSGTRLTVV.

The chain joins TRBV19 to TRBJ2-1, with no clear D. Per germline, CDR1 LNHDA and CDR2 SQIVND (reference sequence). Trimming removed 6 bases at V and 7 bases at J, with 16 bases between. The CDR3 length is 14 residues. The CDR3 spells CASSILETANEQFF. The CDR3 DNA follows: TGTGCCAGTAGCATCCTAGAAACGGCTAATGAGCAGTTCTTC. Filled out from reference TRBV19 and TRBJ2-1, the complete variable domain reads DGGITQSPKYLFRKEGQNVTLSCEQNLNHDAMYWYRQDPGQGLRLIYYSQIVNDFQKGDIAEGYSVSREKKESFPLTVTSAQKNPTAFYLCASSILETANEQFFGPGTRLTVL.

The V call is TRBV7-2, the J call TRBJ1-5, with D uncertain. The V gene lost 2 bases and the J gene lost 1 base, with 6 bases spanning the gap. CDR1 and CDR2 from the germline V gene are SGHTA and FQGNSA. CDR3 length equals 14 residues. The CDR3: CASSLLGSNQPQHF. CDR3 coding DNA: TGTGCCAGCAGCTTACTCGGGAGCAATCAGCCCCAGCATTTT.

The CDR3 here is CSVEGTSDSSYNEQFF. The DNA of the CDR3 is TGCAGCGTTGAGGGGACTAGCGACAGCTCCTACAATGAGCAGTTCTTC. The V gene is TRBV29-1, the J gene TRBJ2-1, with 10 bases identical to TRBD2. Germline lookup yields CDR1 SQVTM and CDR2 ANQGSEA. With V trimmed by 3 bases and J by 0 bases, 5 bases remained unmatched. The CDR3 is 16 residues long.